This T cell receptor (beta chain) was documented in a study of blood T cells in healthy people across ages. Across the study: In model experiments, template switching was able to capture about one barcoded beta molecule for every two T cells that were present.

The table lists this clonotype with a few counts. A second PCR of 7 to 11 cycles used a sample-barcoded 5' primer and a J-beta primer mix. TCRdb fed the 5' RACE reads into MiXCR, producing one record per CDR3 protein. The sample shows over 450,000 distinct CDR3 sequences, less than 25% of them seen only once. These same records also appear under a second study, on T cells of mothers and their children. Turning to that study: The donors comprised more than five children and their three healthy Caucasian mothers. Mother-child pairs who were related displayed a slightly higher overlap than unrelated pairs, a difference that was non-significant.

This TCR was recovered from a boy aged 5-17 years in good health. The sequenced sample consisted of blood.

The CDR3 reads CAISEAGLADHNEQFF. The CDR3 nucleotides are TGTGCCATCAGTGAGGCGGGACTAGCGGACCACAATGAGCAGTTCTTC. This chain links TRBV10-3 with TRBJ2-1; 11 nucleotides match TRBD2. J gave up 5 bases and V 2 bases, and 5 bases lay outside the gene matches. Per germline, CDR1 ENHRY and CDR2 SYGVKD. The CDR3 has 16 amino acids.